This paragraph covers one T cell receptor beta chain sequence. Which antigen it targets is not known. The sample holds no much larger clone one base away, and base qualities are not on file. The record originates from a study of cytomegalovirus exposure and HLA in healthy donors (dated by TCRdb to 2017 to 2019). Turning to the overall study: A later analysis indicated that the 95 to 150 validation repertoires were generated on the platform also employed for the 650 to 850 repertoires of the first cohort. The study aimed to test whether signatures of past pathogen exposure could be identified by cataloging public T cell receptors. High-throughput TCR immunosequencing, statistical association of individual TCRs with disease status, and machine learning were combined to predict cytomegalovirus infection status. In addition to the first cohort of around 670 subjects, a separate validation cohort of 120 different subjects was used. What the authors observed across the whole study: The classifier was reported to diagnose cytomegalovirus status with high specificity and sensitivity in both the original and validation cohorts. The authors suggested that the approach could potentially be extended to other disease states and immunological phenotypes. All 120 or so repertoires were used to score co-occurrence in the validation cohort in a later analysis, because that analysis had no HLA typing for the cohort. While some public TCRs were present in many individuals, most TCR sequences turned up only very rarely across donors. In the study, 150 to 200 TCR beta chains were listed as associated with cytomegalovirus. In a later analysis, TCRs clustered in the first cohort were found to also tend to co-occur in the roughly 130 validation repertoires, with 94% of cluster scores above 0. A few of the identified cytomegalovirus-associated TCR beta chains were confirmed in vitro to be specific for cytomegalovirus antigens.

Donors formed part of the validation cohort, which comprised 120 subjects and was distinct from the first cohort of several hundred subjects. Libraries were constructed by the immunoSEQ multiplex PCR assay. In the source study's methods: To diagnose cytomegalovirus status from the catalog of TCR beta chain sequences, a statistical classification framework was built. Entries here come from immuneACCESS through TCRdb and include only in-frame sequences with V and J called. Some clones fail to appear in such tables; in the studies checked, an unresolved V gene covers under half of the shortfall, and the cause of the remainder is unknown. The DNA was the basis for D and trimming; V, J and clone size are from that table. This sample comprises hundreds of thousands of clones, roughly 89% of them detected only once. Over 0.75% of the sample is taken by the ten largest. The germline V gene provides CDR1 MGHRA and CDR2 YSYEKL. The CDR3 holds 14 amino acids from the cysteine to the phenylalanine. Here the CDR3 DNA is all that survives: 42 bases in frame from base 1. V lost 3 bases and J lost 2 bases, and the count of bases not matched to a germline gene is 3.

The V and J genes are TRBV4-1 and TRBJ2-7, with 8 bases matching TRBD1. The sequence derives from a woman in her late teens or twenties in good health and CMV-seronegative. Sequencing input: PBMCs. In nucleotides, the sequence is TGCGCCAGCAGCCACAGACAGGGGACCTACGAGCAGTACTTC. This is translated as CASSHRQGTYEQYF.